The 2 T cell receptor beta chains in this list originate from one sample, sequenced in a study of cytomegalovirus exposure and HLA in healthy donors. Use of 60 Vbeta and 13 Jbeta primers characterized the PCR. Generated by immunoSEQ multiplex PCR, the TCRdb table keeps only in-frame clones and is missing some. The data hold 95,000 to 100,000 clones, with under 80% observed a single time. The sample comprised PBMCs. These receptor sequences come from a man aged 40-55 years in good health and CMV-seropositive.

This clone was observed a single time. The chain has TRBV5-1 and TRBJ2-1; 8 bases agree with TRBD2. V was clipped by 3 bases and J by 3 bases; unmatched bases: 11. The CDR3 is 17 amino acids. Germline V lookup: CDR1 SGHRS, CDR2 YFSETQ. As DNA, the CDR3 is TGCGCCAGCAGCTCGTCGGCTAGCGGGCGGATCTACAATGAGCAGTTCTTC. Amino acids: CASSSSASGRIYNEQFF.

The chain combines TRBV11-2 with TRBJ2-3; D not certain. CDR3 length: 17 amino acids. The germline CDR1 and CDR2 sequences are SGHAT and FQNNGV. The V end lost 5 bases, the J end lost 6 bases, and 24 bases lay between the germline ends. CDR3 bases: TGTGCCAGCAGCCCCAGCGCACGCCACAAGGATACGGATACGCAGTATTTT. Its protein product is CASSPSARHKDTDTQYF.